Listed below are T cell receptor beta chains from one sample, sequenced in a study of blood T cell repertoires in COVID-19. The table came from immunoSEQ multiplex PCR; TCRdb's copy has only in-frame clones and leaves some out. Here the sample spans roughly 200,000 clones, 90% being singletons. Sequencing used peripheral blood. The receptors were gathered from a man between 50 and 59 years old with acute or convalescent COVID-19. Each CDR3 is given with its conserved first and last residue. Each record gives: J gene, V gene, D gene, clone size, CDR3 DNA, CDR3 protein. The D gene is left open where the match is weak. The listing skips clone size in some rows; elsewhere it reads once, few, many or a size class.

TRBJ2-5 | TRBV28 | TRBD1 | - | TGTGCCAGCAGTTTATCTCCGGGACAGAACCAAGAGACCCAGTACTTC | CASSLSPGQNQETQYF
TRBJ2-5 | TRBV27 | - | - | TGTGCCAGCAGTGTCAGGGAATTCGAGACCCAGTACTTC | CASSVREFETQYF
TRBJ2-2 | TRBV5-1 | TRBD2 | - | TGCGCCAGCAGCTTCCCGGGACTAACTAACGCGAACACCGGGGAGCTGTTTTTT | CASSFPGLTNANTGELFF
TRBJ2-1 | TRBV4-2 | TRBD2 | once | TGTGCCAGCAGCCAAGAGGTGGGCGGGGGGGCCTACAATGAGCAGTTCTTC | CASSQEVGGGAYNEQFF
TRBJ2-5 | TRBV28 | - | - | TGTGCCAGCAGCCGTACAGGTTTCGAGACCCAGTACTTC | CASSRTGFETQYF
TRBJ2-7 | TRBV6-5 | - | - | TGTGCCAGCCACCAGACAAGTCAAGGAGAGCAGTACTTC | CASHQTSQGEQYF
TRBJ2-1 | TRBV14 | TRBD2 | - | TGTGCCAGCAGCCAAGGGTTGGGGGGGTTGGTCGACAATGAGCAGTTCTTC | CASSQGLGGLVDNEQFF
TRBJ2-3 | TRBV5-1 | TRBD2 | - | TGCGCCAGCAGCTTGGCTCTAGCGGGAGCGCTCACAGATACGCAGTATTTT | CASSLALAGALTDTQYF
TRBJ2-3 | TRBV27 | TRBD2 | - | TGTGCCAGCAGTCGCAGGACTAGCGTGGTTCCGTTTGGTACGCAGTATTTT | CASSRRTSVVPFGTQYF
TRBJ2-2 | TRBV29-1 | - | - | TGCAGCGTTGAAAGTTCGGGTAGTCTCCCCGGGGAGCTGTTTTTT | CSVESSGSLPGELFF
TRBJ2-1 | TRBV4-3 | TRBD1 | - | TGCGCCAGCAGCCAAGGAACGCCTGACAGGGGAATTTTGGATGAGCAGTTCTTC | CASSQGTPDRGILDEQFF
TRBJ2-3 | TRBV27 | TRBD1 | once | TGTGCCAGCAGTCTAGGGCCCGGGACAGGGGAGACAGATACGCAGTATTTT | CASSLGPGTGETDTQYF
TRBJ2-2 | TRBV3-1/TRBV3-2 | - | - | TGTGCCAGCAGAGAGGGCCTAGCGTCCGGGGAGCTGTTTTTT | CASREGLASGELFF
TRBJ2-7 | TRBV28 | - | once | TGTGCCAGCAGTTTTCGTTACCGGGAGAGAGAGGGCGAGCAGTACTTC | CASSFRYREREGEQYF
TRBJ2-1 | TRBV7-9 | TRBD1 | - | TGTGCCAGCAGCTACGGGACAGGGAGGAGCAATGAGCAGTTCTTC | CASSYGTGRSNEQFF
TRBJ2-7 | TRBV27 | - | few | TGTGCCAGCAGTTCCCTCCCCCGCTCCTACGAGCAGTACTTC | CASSSLPRSYEQYF